Listed below are T cell receptor beta chains from one sample, sequenced in a study of CD8 T cells in Susac syndrome. Each CDR3 protein is one row after TCRdb ran MiXCR on the immunoSEQ multiplex PCR reads. The sample lists about 290,000 distinct CDR3 sequences, approximately 85% occurring once. The sequenced material came from CD8+ T cells from PBMCs. These receptor sequences come from a human donor with multiple sclerosis. The CDR3 runs from the conserved cysteine through the conserved F or W. The D gene is left open where the match is weak. A row's size may be missing; if present it is once, few, many or a size class.

J	D	size	V	CDR3	DNA
TRBJ2-5	TRBD2	.	TRBV10-2	CASSDPAGTSVPETQYF	TGCGCCAGCAGTGACCCCGCCGGGACTAGCGTCCCGGAGACCCAGTACTTC
TRBJ2-7	.	.	TRBV29-1	CSVEDGPYEQYF	TGCAGCGTTGAGGACGGTCCCTACGAGCAGTACTTC
TRBJ2-6	.	.	TRBV4-1	CASSQDPAPSSGANVLTF	TGCGCCAGCAGCCAAGATCCAGCACCGAGCTCTGGGGCCAACGTCCTGACTTTC
TRBJ2-7	TRBD1	once	TRBV9	CASSAIPGQAYEQYF	TGTGCCAGCAGCGCCATCCCGGGACAGGCCTACGAGCAGTACTTC
TRBJ2-1	TRBD2	.	TRBV7-9	CASSFPIRLAAWGQFF	TGTGCCAGCAGCTTCCCCATTCGACTAGCGGCCTGGGGGCAGTTCTTC
TRBJ2-3	TRBD2	.	TRBV24-1	CATSEGLGISTDTQYF	TGTGCCACCAGTGAGGGACTAGGGATTAGCACAGATACGCAGTATTTT
TRBJ2-5	.	.	TRBV7-9	CASSSSSEKETQYF	TGTGCCAGCAGCTCTTCTAGCGAGAAAGAGACCCAGTACTTC
TRBJ1-2	TRBD1	.	TRBV7-9	CASSFPDRTNYGYTF	TGTGCCAGCAGCTTTCCGGACAGGACTAACTATGGCTACACCTTC
TRBJ2-3	TRBD2	.	TRBV19	CASSVGLATDTQYF	TGTGCCAGTAGTGTCGGACTAGCCACAGATACGCAGTATTTT
TRBJ1-2	.	.	TRBV18	CASSRRRRLNYGYTF	TGTGCCAGCTCCCGACGCCGACGGTTGAACTATGGCTACACCTTC
TRBJ2-2	.	.	TRBV3-1	CASSQVMGLGANTGELFF	TGTGCCAGCAGCCAAGTTATGGGCCTAGGCGCGAACACCGGGGAGCTGTTTTTT
TRBJ2-1	TRBD2	once	TRBV29-1	CSVGGSAGGSYNEQFF	TGCAGCGTTGGAGGATCAGCGGGAGGGTCCTACAATGAGCAGTTCTTC
TRBJ1-1	.	.	TRBV27	CASSLYTTVTGLATEAFF	TGTGCCAGCAGTCTCTATACCACCGTAACAGGGTTGGCCACTGAAGCTTTCTTT
TRBJ2-1	TRBD2	.	TRBV27	CASSLLTSGGFDEQFF	TGTGCCAGCAGTTTATTAACTAGCGGCGGGTTTGATGAGCAGTTCTTC
TRBJ1-2	.	few	TRBV6-1	CASSPGSAWYGYTF	TGTGCCAGCAGTCCAGGGTCGGCCTGGTATGGCTACACCTTC
TRBJ2-4	.	.	TRBV27	CASSSKGNVLAKNIQYF	TGTGCCAGCAGTTCTAAGGGGAACGTCCTAGCCAAAAACATTCAGTACTTC
TRBJ2-3	.	.	TRBV19	CASSSVSADTQYF	TGTGCCAGTAGTTCCGTAAGCGCAGATACGCAGTATTTT
TRBJ2-7	TRBD2	.	TRBV6-5	CASSYSSGGSYEQYF	TGTGCCAGCAGTTACTCGTCGGGGGGGAGCTACGAGCAGTACTTC
TRBJ2-7	TRBD2	few	TRBV7-2	CASSYLAVGAYEQYF	TGTGCCAGCAGCTATCTAGCGGTCGGCGCCTACGAGCAGTACTTC
TRBJ2-2	.	once	TRBV12-3/TRBV12-4	CASSPPERTTGELFF	TGTGCCAGCAGCCCCCCGGAGCGGACCACCGGGGAGCTGTTTTTT
TRBJ1-2	.	.	TRBV7-9	CASSPPGNYGYTF	TGTGCCAGCAGCCCCCCGGGCAACTATGGCTACACCTTC
TRBJ1-5	.	.	TRBV6-2/TRBV6-3	CASSYERGRDQPQHF	TGTGCCAGCAGTTACGAGCGGGGGCGGGATCAGCCCCAGCATTTT
TRBJ2-5	TRBD2	few	TRBV27	CASSSGGIETQYF	TGTGCCAGCAGTTCGGGGGGGATAGAGACCCAGTACTTC